This T cell receptor beta chain appears in the sequencing data of a study of response to subunit inactivated influenza vaccine. Study-wide results and limits: Researchers suggested that each seasonal influenza vaccination recruits few new T cells.

MiXCR, applied by TCRdb to the RT-PCR reads, yields one record per CDR3 protein. The sample lists hundreds of thousands of distinct CDR3 sequences; 25% were seen once. This clonotype has ten or more counts. The antigen remains undetermined. CDR1 and CDR2 from the germline V gene are SGHRS and YFSETQ. V shed 4 bases and J 0 bases; nucleotides not matched to a gene: 9. The CDR3 spans 17 residues. The receptor was isolated from a man in his fifties who received an inactivated influenza vaccine. The sample consisted of CD4+ T cells sorted from PBMCs, taken roughly 5 days after vaccination. V and J are TRBV5-1 and TRBJ1-4, with TRBD1 identical over 7 bases. CDR3 sequence: CASSRSRDSTTNEKLFF. CDR3 DNA: TGCGCCAGCAGCAGGTCACGGGACAGCACAACTAATGAAAAACTGTTTTTT.